This paragraph reports one TCR beta chain. As processed by the authors: Estimation of nucleated cell counts relied on the amplification of reference gene primers. Generated by immunoSEQ multiplex PCR, the TCRdb table keeps only in-frame clones and is missing some. V and J calls and clone size are those listed in that table; D and trimming were worked out from the DNA. Found here are fewer than 200,000 clones, roughly 88% of them singletons; the top ten hold roughly 9.5%. This record belongs to a study of blood T cell repertoires in COVID-19. On the study more broadly: Samples of COVID-19 (acute and convalescent) were obtained from the United States, Italy and Spain. T cells, B-cell-depleted T cells, or PBMCs supplied cDNA or gDNA.

CDR3 length: 15 amino acids. Germline V CDR1 and CDR2: ENHRY, SYGVKD. Unmatched junction bases numbered 4, after V lost 0 bases and J lost 5 bases. V gene TRBV10-3 combines with J gene TRBJ2-5; 9 bases are a match to TRBD2. The receptor comes from a woman of 80 years or more with active or convalescent COVID-19. The sequencing sample was made of peripheral blood. The CDR3 sequence is CAISESGLAGETQYF. CDR3 bases: TGTGCCATCAGTGAGTCGGGACTAGCTGGGGAGACCCAGTACTTC.